This T cell receptor (beta chain) appears in the sequencing data of a study of graft-versus-host responses after intestinal transplantation (dated by TCRdb to the early 2020s). For the wider study: The transplants that recipients received were multivisceral, liver-intestinal, or isolated intestinal. Of the 20 to 25 intestinal transplant recipients enrolled in the cohort, one of whom was a retransplant, 3 patients without pretransplant specimens were excluded. After intestinal transplantation, graft-versus-host and host-versus-graft alloreactive T cell clones in the graft, circulation and bone marrow were tracked using bulk TCR-beta CDR3 sequencing. All recipients received anti-thymocyte globulin induction followed by maintenance tacrolimus and steroids for about three years. Donor T cell macrochimerism was defined as a peak of at least 4% donor T cells among recipient peripheral blood mononuclear cells. To identify alloreactive clones, pre-transplant mixed lymphocyte reaction products were sequenced and then compared with unstimulated pre-transplant donor and recipient T cells. Samples from a few later patients were sequenced in-house on an Illumina MiSeq with MiXCR processing rather than by the commercial service. What the authors observed across the whole study: High GvH to HvG T cell clonal ratios were observed in the allografts of patients with donor T cell macrochimerism. Peak levels of circulating GvH clones were associated with declines in HvG clones early after transplant. The conclusions were limited by the relatively low number and heterogeneity of the intestinal transplant patients. GvH clones were detected in recipient bone marrow, and some of these GvH clones were observed earlier in ileal mucosa or blood, consistent with an intestinal mucosal origin.

CDR3 length: 14 amino acids, cysteine to phenylalanine. Only the CDR3 DNA stays, 42 bases, in frame from base 1. Looking up the germline V gene yields CDR1 MNHEY and CDR2 SVGAGI. V is trimmed back by 6 bases and J by 7 bases, and the junction contains 8 bases that no gene match accounts for. Library construction relied on the immunoSEQ multiplex PCR assay. For most patients, genomic DNA was isolated with the Qiagen DNeasy Blood and Tissue Kit and sent frozen to Adaptive Biotechnologies for TCR sequencing. For most patients, high-throughput TCR-beta CDR3 sequencing of genomic DNA was performed by Adaptive Biotechnologies. The authors processed their data as follows. TCR sequencing data were retrieved from Adaptive's ImmunoSEQ software for about 17 patients, whereas a few other patients were processed with MiXCR and VDJtools. CD4 versus CD8 sorting errors were corrected by removing sequences found in both subsets at a frequency ratio below 5:1. CDR3 nucleotide sequences shared between donor and recipient were removed because the origin of such sequences could not be assigned. To count as alloreactive, a clone needed at least 2-fold expansion over unstimulated cells and a minimum CFSE-low frequency of 0.002% (template counts) or 0.001% (read counts). Clones detected in sequenced pre-transplant spleen, lymph node, or MLR CFSE-low populations of the donor or recipient were defined as mappable. The cumulative frequency of alloreactive clones was calculated as a percentage of all sequences, weighted by copy number. Entries here come from immuneACCESS through TCRdb and include only in-frame sequences with V and J called. Some clones fail to appear in such tables; in the studies checked, an unresolved V gene covers under half of the shortfall, and the cause of the remainder is unknown. D and trimming were read from the DNA, whereas the V and J calls and clone size are those reported in that table. The sample records 40,000 to 55,000 clones, roughly 80% of which are singletons. Less than 0.5% of the sample rests with the top ten.

Taken with the paper, the label for time point translates to: cells obtained before transplantation from donor or recipient. CD3+CD4+ and CD3+CD8+ populations were FACS-sorted from unstimulated pre-transplant donor and recipient cells taken from spleen or lymph nodes. With regard to this clone: Its binding antigen is unknown. Per-nucleotide qualities are absent, and no much larger clonotype sits a single base away.

The sequence links TRBV6-5 to TRBJ1-5, and TRBD1 matches 8 of the central bases. The material was unstimulated CD4+ T cells sorted from spleen or lymph node cells, obtained before transplant. The sequence derives from a human donor who was the organ donor for an intestinal transplant. CDR3 region: CASSSRQGMQPQHF. The sequenced DNA is TGTGCCAGCAGCTCGAGACAGGGGATGCAGCCCCAGCATTTT.